A selection of T cell receptor beta chains follows, all from one sample in a study of shared clonotypes between healthy human individuals. Measured with immunoSEQ multiplex PCR; TCRdb has only the in-frame clones, and not every one. The sample holds 2 million to 2.5 million clones; approximately 96% are singletons and the top ten take roughly 0.13%. The sample taken for sequencing was naive CD4+ T cells sorted from blood. The receptors were gathered from a man younger than 35 in good health. Both conserved end residues are part of each CDR3. The D gene is left open where the match is weak. Not all rows give a size; the values are once, few, many and, for expanded clones, a class.

j_call d_call v_call clone_size cdr3_aa cdr3_nt
TRBJ1-2 TRBD1 TRBV5-4 - CASSLTGTGGGKGYTF TGTGCCAGCAGCTTAACCGGGACAGGGGGCGGTAAGGGCTACACCTTC
TRBJ2-5 TRBD2 TRBV6-5 - CASCSSGQETQYF TGTGCCAGTTGCTCTAGCGGACAAGAGACCCAGTACTTC
TRBJ1-1 - TRBV6-1 - CASSGQQLRNTEAFF TGTGCCAGCAGTGGACAACAGCTAAGGAACACTGAAGCTTTCTTT
TRBJ1-1 - TRBV7-2 - CASRTTGGIANTEAFF TGTGCCAGCAGGACGACCGGAGGGATCGCGAACACTGAAGCTTTCTTT
TRBJ2-2 TRBD1 TRBV30 once CAWSVRAGGHTGELFF TGTGCCTGGAGTGTACGGGCAGGGGGTCACACCGGGGAGCTGTTTTTT
TRBJ2-7 TRBD1 TRBV18 - CASSPRQGTFYEQYF TGTGCCAGCTCACCACGACAGGGAACCTTCTACGAGCAGTACTTC
TRBJ2-1 TRBD2 TRBV25-1 - CASSTSGSASYNEQFF TGTGCCAGCTCGACTAGCGGGAGTGCTTCCTACAATGAGCAGTTCTTC
TRBJ2-7 - TRBV6-5 - CASSSREPPYEQYF TGTGCCAGCAGCTCCCGCGAGCCGCCCTACGAGCAGTACTTC
TRBJ2-7 TRBD2 TRBV7-2 once CASSLRPLWLAGEVEQYF TGTGCCAGCAGCTTACGCCCCCTTTGGCTAGCGGGAGAAGTCGAGCAGTACTTC
TRBJ2-7 TRBD2 TRBV7-9 - CASTHDGLAGGLEQYF TGTGCCAGCACCCACGACGGGCTAGCGGGAGGTCTCGAGCAGTACTTC
TRBJ1-1 - TRBV9 once CASSAQGTMYTEAFF TGTGCCAGCAGCGCCCAGGGGACCATGTACACTGAAGCTTTCTTT
TRBJ2-7 TRBD2 TRBV27 once CASSRTSVSYEQYF TGTGCCAGCAGTCGGACTAGCGTCTCCTACGAGCAGTACTTC
TRBJ1-6 - TRBV2 - CASNRDPTSPLHF TGTGCCAGCAATAGGGATCCGACTTCACCCCTCCACTTT
TRBJ2-1 - TRBV6-1 - CASRKDRRGLDEQFF TGTGCCAGCAGGAAGGACAGGCGGGGTTTGGATGAGCAGTTCTTC
TRBJ2-1 TRBD2 TRBV28 once CASSRSAGSYNEQFF TGTGCCAGCAGCCGTTCAGCGGGGTCCTACAATGAGCAGTTCTTC
TRBJ2-3 TRBD2 TRBV11-2 - CASSLLFSGLATDTQYF TGTGCCAGCAGCTTACTATTTTCCGGACTAGCCACAGATACGCAGTATTTT
TRBJ2-5 - TRBV7-9 - CASSFTAEETQYF TGTGCCAGCAGCTTTACGGCTGAGGAGACCCAGTACTTC
TRBJ2-7 - TRBV5-8 - CASSPRLVEFF TGTGCCAGCAGCCCGAGGCTTGTCGAGTTCTTC
TRBJ1-2 - TRBV28 - CASRPPGNYGYTF TGTGCCAGCAGACCACCAGGGAACTATGGCTACACCTTC
TRBJ2-2 TRBD1 TRBV6-5 few CASSRQGANTGELFF TGTGCCAGCAGCAGACAGGGGGCGAACACCGGGGAGCTGTTTTTT
TRBJ2-7 TRBD1 TRBV28 - CASIPFVGQGAHEQYF TGTGCCAGCATTCCGTTTGTTGGACAGGGGGCCCACGAGCAGTACTTC
TRBJ1-3 - TRBV6-5 - CASSYSAGSGNTIYF TGTGCCAGCAGTTACTCCGCAGGTTCGGGAAACACCATATATTTT
TRBJ1-1 TRBD1 TRBV6-6 - CASSLQGGRTEAFF TGTGCCAGCAGCCTACAGGGGGGACGGACTGAAGCTTTCTTT
TRBJ2-5 - TRBV30 - CAWSVPLRDKETQYF TGTGCCTGGAGTGTCCCCCTCCGGGACAAAGAGACCCAGTACTTC
TRBJ2-7 TRBD1 TRBV10-3 - CAISVGFGMGQGVPYEQYF TGTGCCATCAGTGTGGGGTTCGGGATGGGACAGGGGGTTCCCTACGAGCAGTACTTC
TRBJ2-2 TRBD2 TRBV27 - CASSLLAANTGELFF TGTGCCAGCAGTTTACTAGCGGCTAACACCGGGGAGCTGTTTTTT